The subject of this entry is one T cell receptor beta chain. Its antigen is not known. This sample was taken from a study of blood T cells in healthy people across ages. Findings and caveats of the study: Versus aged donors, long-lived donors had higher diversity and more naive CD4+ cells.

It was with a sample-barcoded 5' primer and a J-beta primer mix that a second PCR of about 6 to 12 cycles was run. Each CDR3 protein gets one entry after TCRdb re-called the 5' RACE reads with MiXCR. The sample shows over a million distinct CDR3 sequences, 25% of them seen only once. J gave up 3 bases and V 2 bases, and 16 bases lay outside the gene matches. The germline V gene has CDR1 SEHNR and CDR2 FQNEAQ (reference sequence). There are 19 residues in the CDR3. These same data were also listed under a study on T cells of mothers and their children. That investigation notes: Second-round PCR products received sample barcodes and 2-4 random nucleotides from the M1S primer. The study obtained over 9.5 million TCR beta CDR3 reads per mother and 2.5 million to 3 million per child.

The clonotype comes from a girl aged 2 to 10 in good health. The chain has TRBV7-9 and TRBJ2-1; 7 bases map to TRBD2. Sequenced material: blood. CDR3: CASSLRPTGRGYRYNEQFF. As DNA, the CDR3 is TGTGCCAGCAGCTTAAGGCCCACGGGGAGGGGCTACCGCTACAATGAGCAGTTCTTC.